The entry below describes one T cell receptor (beta chain). After removal of 10 bases from V and 5 bases from J, the junction contained 13 bases not matched to a gene. Germline V gives CDR1 ENHRY, CDR2 SYGVKD. The CDR3 runs 14 residues. How the authors handled the data: Reference gene primer amplification yielded estimated nucleated cell counts. Clones were sequenced by immunoSEQ multiplex PCR, and TCRdb holds only the in-frame ones, with some missing. The V and J calls and clone size were taken over from that table, and D and trimming were inferred from the DNA. Here the sample spans 160,000 or so clones, over 75% being singletons. This sample is part of a study of blood T cell repertoires in COVID-19. Study context: Both acute and convalescent COVID-19 samples were obtained from the United States, Italy and Spain. The cDNA or gDNA used as material had been derived from T cells, B-cell-depleted T cells, or PBMCs.

Allocation to cohorts depended on clinical history reported by the participants. The material sequenced was PBMCs or T cells enriched from blood (not recorded which). The clonotype comes from a woman in her thirties or forties with acute COVID-19. V and J are TRBV10-3 and TRBJ2-5, with TRBD2 matching over 7 bases. DNA for the CDR3: TGTGCCACAGGAACTAGCGACGCAAGGGAGACCCAGTACTTC. This gives the protein CATGTSDARETQYF.